These 16 T cell receptor beta chains came from one sample sequenced in a study of shared clonotypes between healthy human individuals. Sequencing used immunoSEQ multiplex PCR; TCRdb keeps in-frame clones, though not all of them. The data show about 1 million clones, under 80% seen once. The sample taken for sequencing was memory CD4+ T cells sorted from blood. Subset meaning: CD45RA-negative fraction. All receptors derive from a man aged 18 to 29 in good health.

CDR3 sequence (DNA): TGTGCCAGCAGCCGAACTGCGTCAGGGAGCGACGAGCAGTACTTC. Protein sequence: CASSRTASGSDEQYF. The chain uses TRBV7-3 and TRBJ2-7; D tentatively fits TRBD1 or TRBD2 (5 bases each). V gave up 5 bases and J gave up 5 bases, with 19 bases separating them. Germline CDR1 reads SGHTA; CDR2 reads FQGTGA. This CDR3 is built from 15 residues.

The chain links TRBV6-5 to TRBJ1-4, with a weak D call TRBD1 (6 bases). The germline V gene encodes CDR1 MNHEY and CDR2 SVGAGI. CDR3 length equals 15 residues. The V end lost 2 bases, the J end lost 10 bases, and 17 bases lay between the germline ends. CDR3 DNA sequence: TGTGCCAGCAGTTACATTACGGGACAATATTCAAAACTGTTTTTT. Translation: CASSYITGQYSKLFF.

The rearrangement uses TRBV28 and TRBJ1-2; 7 nucleotides match TRBD1. J was trimmed by 6 bases and V by 6 bases; bases with no gene match: 13. CDR3 size: 15 residues. Germline values: CDR1 MDHEN, CDR2 SYDVKM. The CDR3 coding sequence is TGTGCCAGCAGCCGTCCCGGGACAGCCCCCGATGGCTACACCTTC. It yields the protein CASSRPGTAPDGYTF.

The chain carries TRBV7-2 and TRBJ2-7, with D tentatively TRBD2 (6 bases). This CDR3 contains 18 residues. In germline, CDR1 is SGHTA, CDR2 FQGNSA. V shed 4 bases and J shed 2 bases, with 24 bases lying between them. DNA of the CDR3: TGTGCCAGCAGCTCCCCATCCCTGCACCTAGCGAGCCCCTACGAGCAGTACTTC. Amino acid sequence: CASSSPSLHLASPYEQYF.

This clone was found once. J is TRBJ1-2 and V is TRBV5-1; no definite D call. Between the trimmed V and J ends, which lost 0 bases and 8 bases, there was a span of 11 bases. This CDR3 region has 13 residues. Germline CDR1 reads SGHRS; CDR2 reads YFSETQ. The DNA for the CDR3 is TGCGCCAGCAGCTTGGGGGCAATTGACGGCTACACCTTC. As protein: CASSLGAIDGYTF.

The chain employs TRBV7-9 and TRBJ2-5; maybe TRBD2 (6 bases). CDR1 is SEHNR, CDR2 FQNEAQ, per germline (reference sequence). The CDR3 covers 13 residues. V lost 3 bases and J lost 4, with 9 bases in between. The CDR3 nucleotides read TGTGCCAGCAGCTTTAAGGGAGGAGAGACCCAGTACTTC. Translation gives CASSFKGGETQYF.

J is TRBJ1-5 and V is TRBV7-8; D unresolved. V gave up 5 bases and J gave up 6 bases, with 8 bases separating them. The CDR3 length is 12 residues. Germline V gives CDR1 SGHVS, CDR2 FQNEAQ. This CDR3 reads CASSALLQPQHF. Written as DNA, the CDR3 is TGTGCCAGCAGCGCATTACTTCAGCCCCAGCATTTT.

This chain links TRBV19 with TRBJ1-6; TRBD1 is a possible D gene (5 bases). The CDR3 length is 14 residues. The germline gives CDR1 LNHDA, CDR2 SQIVND (reference sequence). V was shortened by 8 bases and J by 6 bases, with 14 bases between the two germline ends. The CDR3 protein is CASSDPGLNSPLHF. CDR3 DNA: TGTGCCAGTTCTGACCCGGGACTTAATTCACCCCTCCACTTT.

Comments on this clone: One junction end does not reproduce the germline sequence, and a read error may be involved. Other DNA sequences in the same sample also yield this CDR3. V usage is TRBV19 and J usage is TRBJ1-5; D gene unclear. Looked up from germline, CDR1 is LNHDA and CDR2 is SQIVND (reference sequence). The CDR3 contains 12 residues. CDR3 in amino acids: CASSIGFEPQHF. CDR3 nucleotides: TGTGCCAGTAGCATAGGGTTCGAGCCCCAGCATTTT. Together with reference TRBV19 and TRBJ1-5, the CDR3 gives the full variable domain: DGGITQSPKYLFRKEGQNVTLSCEQNLNHDAMYWYRQDPGQGLRLIYYSQIVNDFQKGDIAEGYSVSREKKESFPLTVTSAQKNPTAFYLCASSIGFEPQHFGDGTRLSIL.

The rearrangement joins TRBV6-5 to TRBJ2-5; TRBD1 matches at 7 bases. The DNA end favors TRBJ2-7, so the J call may be wrong. The CDR3 length is 15 residues. Germline-derived CDR1 and CDR2 are MNHEY and SVGAGI. CDR3 sequence reads: CASSYGQDHSYEQYF. Here the CDR3 DNA reads TGTGCCAGCAGTTATGGACAGGACCACTCCTACGAGCAGTACTTC.

V is TRBV4-3 and J is TRBJ2-2; no firm D call. This CDR3 is built from 15 residues. CDR1 and CDR2 from the germline V gene are LGHNA and YSLEER. V was trimmed by 0 bases and J by 8 bases, leaving 13 bases between them. CDR3 sequence reads: CASSQDRIRMGELFF. CDR3 nucleotide sequence: TGCGCCAGCAGCCAAGACAGGATTAGGATGGGGGAGCTGTTTTTT.

The table lists this clone with a few counts. The V gene is TRBV5-1, the J gene TRBJ1-1; possible D gene TRBD1, 6 bases. The CDR3 is 15 residues long. Per the germline V gene, CDR1 is SGHRS and CDR2 is YFSETQ. V was cut by 4 bases and J by 5 bases, with 18 bases left in between. CDR3 nucleotides: TGCGCCAGCAGCCTCTCGTCAGGGGTAGGGACTGAAGCTTTCTTT. Protein product: CASSLSSGVGTEAFF. The full variable domain, in which reference TRBV5-1 and TRBJ1-1 provide the parts outside the CDR3, is KAGVTQTPRYLIKTRGQQVTLSCSPISGHRSVSWYQQTPGQGLQFLFEYFSETQRNKGNFPGRFSGRQFSNSRSEMNVSTLELGDSALYLCASSLSSGVGTEAFFGQGTRLTVV.

Concerning this clone: At one end, the junction sequence differs from germline, possibly due to a read error. The chain has TRBV7-7 and TRBJ1-4; D is ambiguous. The CDR3 runs to 14 residues. From germline, CDR1 is SSHAT and CDR2 FNYEAQ (reference sequence). The CDR3 loop is CASSLPGSGEKLFF. In nucleotides, the CDR3 is TGTGCTAGCAGCTTACCGGGCTCGGGGGAAAAACTGTTTTTT.

V and J are TRBV27 and TRBJ1-2; maybe TRBD1 (6 bases). Trimming shortened V by 2 bases and J by 2 bases, and 24 bases separated the two germline ends. CDR3 length: 19 amino acids. CDR1 and CDR2 from the germline V gene are MNHEY and SMNVEV (reference sequence). The CDR3 nucleotides are TGTGCCAGCAGTTTACCCCCACTCTATAAACAGGGTGCGAACTATGGCTACACCTTC. It is translated as CASSLPPLYKQGANYGYTF.

This chain links TRBV5-4 with TRBJ2-5, with 8 bases aligning to TRBD2. Germline CDR1 is SGHNT and CDR2 is YYREEE (reference sequence). The CDR3 spans 15 residues. The junction had 9 bases not matched to a gene; V was cut back by 3 bases and J by 5 bases. CDR3 in DNA: TGTGCCAGCAGCTCCCGGGGGGGAGGAGCGGAGACCCAGTACTTC. This gives the protein CASSSRGGGAETQYF.

This sequence joins TRBV5-4 and TRBJ2-5; possibly TRBD2 for D (6 bases). V was clipped by 4 bases and J by 4 bases, with 17 bases between them. The CDR3 has 15 residues. Germline CDR1 reads SGHNT; CDR2 reads YYREEE (reference sequence). Written as DNA, the CDR3 is TGTGCCAGCAGCCCCCCAAAGGGAGGTGGAGAGACCCAGTACTTC. Translated, it gives CASSPPKGGGETQYF.